This T cell receptor (beta chain) was captured by sequencing in a study of cytomegalovirus exposure and HLA in healthy donors (dated by TCRdb to 2016 to 2017). In the study overall: According to an earlier analysis of 587 of the donors, about 179 million T cells yielded roughly 110 million unique TCR beta sequences and about 300 Gb of sequence data. An early release that covered 640 HLA-typed donors contained about 300 gigabases of sequencing data and around 85 million unique TCR sequences. Of the roughly 400 genotyped donors, 75% to 85% were placed in the genetic ancestry cluster associated with self-reported Caucasian donors. The study was designed to test whether signatures of past pathogen exposure could be identified by cataloging public T cell receptors. The study used immunosequencing to profile the T cell repertoires of about 670 subjects and linked those repertoires to cytomegalovirus serostatus. A separate validation cohort of some 130 different subjects was used in addition to the approximately 700-subject first cohort. To predict cytomegalovirus infection status, the study brought together high-throughput TCR immunosequencing, statistical association of individual TCRs with disease status, and machine learning. A later analysis re-examined previously published TCR beta repertoires from more than 600 donors and added high-resolution HLA genotyping to investigate patterns of TCR occurrence. In the later analysis, no new phenotypic data were used to find candidate immune exposures; instead, reliance was placed on TCR beta sequences and their occurrence across donors. An earlier analysis of 500 to 650 of the donors applied high-throughput TCR beta sequencing to assess whether each TCR beta V gene segment acted as functional or pseudogenic. Donor age, sex, ethnicity and CMV serostatus were compiled alongside the repertoire data. In a later genetic analysis, genome-wide SNP genotypes for about three fifths of the 666 donors were used, and that subset was treated as a discovery cohort. Every discovery cohort repertoire had been produced on one sequencing platform. Both class I and class II loci were covered by HLA typing, at four-digit resolution. The number of donors typed differed by locus, with 629-630 for A, B, C, DRB1 and DQB1, roughly 550 for DQA1, about 610 for DPA1, and some 440 for DPB1. Because of strong linkage in the cohort, a few DR-DQ haplotypes were treated as single units for association and clustering. On average, around 230,000 unique TCR beta nucleotide sequences were sequenced per donor among fewer than 500 genotyped donors of the cohort, with 15% to 20% of those sequences being non-productive. Overall results and qualifications from the work: In an earlier analysis of some 640 of the donors, most TCR beta V segments were observed in productive rearrangements about 87% or about 30% of the time, broadly matching IMGT annotations. According to a later analysis, TCR association rates differed among HLA loci, with DRB1 alleles showing the most associated TCRs and HLA-C alleles showing the fewest. In a later analysis, 16,951 TCR beta sequences were associated with specific HLA alleles at a false discovery rate of 0.05. Because HLA typing was unavailable for some donors at each locus, only the typed subset was used in association tests. When HLA alleles, especially DR and DQ, strongly co-occurred, attributing TCR associations to individual alleles was difficult. In a later analysis, most CMV-associated TCR beta chains were found to appear HLA-restricted, with HLA associations seemingly driven largely by CMV exposure. Presence/absence analyses assumed roughly uniform sequencing depth across donors, an assumption that may not hold. A cluster of highly shared sequence variants was judged likely to be a technical artifact of the sequencing pipeline. Cytomegalovirus status was reported to be diagnosed by the classifier with high specificity and sensitivity in both the original and validation cohorts. The authors suggested that the approach could potentially be generalized to other disease states and immunological phenotypes. Most TCR sequences were seen in very few donors, while some public TCRs were found in many individuals. A further reported finding was that TCR beta sequences accurately predicted the HLA-A and HLA-B alleles for most subjects in the first cohort. Immune exposure information for the cohort was limited to CMV serostatus. A later genetic analysis associated a missense DCLRE1C variant with V-gene and J-gene trimming of TCR beta chains, and an independent cohort replicated the association. In the study, about 150 TCR beta chains were listed as associated with cytomegalovirus. In a later analysis, HLA-associated TCR beta chains were found to be more clonally expanded and to have lower generation probabilities than equally common non-associated chains. Some 15 rarely observed V segments, including chromosome 9 orphons, were excluded from the earlier analysis of about 500 of the donors because counts were too low. According to a later analysis, parvovirus B19, influenza, CMV and Epstein-Barr virus appeared linked to several top co-occurrence clusters. In vitro tests confirmed that a few of the cytomegalovirus-associated TCR beta chains recognize cytomegalovirus antigens. Some IMGT-functional V segments, including TRBV6-2 and TRBV6-3, could not be told apart with the 87-base-pair reads, so those segments were excluded. In a later genetic analysis, fewer N-insertions in productive TCRs were reported among donors in an Asian-associated ancestry cluster than the approximately 670-donor mean. Linkage disequilibrium might explain the correlated functional status among segregating V segments, but an unknown experimental factor could not be ruled out. In this cohort, only TCR beta chains were sequenced, and detectable features were limited by the absence of alpha or paired-chain data.

The library was generated by the immunoSEQ multiplex PCR assay. The multiplex PCR relied on a mix of 60 forward primers for TCR Vbeta segments and 13 reverse primers for TCR Jbeta segments. The CDR3 region of rearranged TCR beta genes was amplified from genomic DNA by a multiplex PCR assay. On the Illumina HiSeq System, the amplified TCR beta libraries were sequenced as 87-base-pair reads. For the original study's pipeline: In a later analysis, tens of millions of unique TCR beta chains were counted across the 500 to 850 repertoires, and roughly 10 million of these chains were shared by at least two donors. A nearest-neighbor algorithm error-corrected the raw reads and collapsed the reads into unique sequences, merging closely related sequences to remove PCR and sequencing errors. Alignment of CDR3 sequences to IMGT reference sequences was used to assign V, D and J gene segments. For a sequence to be retained, a match of at least six nucleotides to both a V gene segment and a J gene segment was required. Rearrangements were classified as productive when the CDR3 lacked stop codons and remained in frame with V and J, and all other rearrangements were classified as non-productive. CDR3 was defined according to IMGT convention as the region running from the second conserved V-encoded cysteine to the conserved J-encoded phenylalanine. The earlier analysis of about 560 of the donors excluded any sequence lacking an unambiguous match to a single V gene segment. In an earlier analysis of approximately 590 of the donors, a V segment was called functional when productive rearrangements were above 56.7%, and segregating when the standard deviation between donors exceeded 5%. A statistical classification framework was built for diagnosing cytomegalovirus status from the catalog of TCR beta chain sequences. A later analysis assigned V and J genes by comparing TCR nucleotide sequences with IMGT/GENE-DB human TR gene sequences. In a later analysis, CDR3 sequences and most-parsimonious VDJ recombination scenarios were assigned using the TCRdist pipeline. In a later analysis, each TCR beta chain was defined by its CDR3 amino acid sequence together with its V-gene family, and reads lacking a unique V-gene family were excluded. A later analysis removed 592 highly shared, low-generation-probability nucleotide sequences to deal with suspected cross-contamination and a sequencing artifact. In a later analysis, a clonal expansion index was calculated for each public chain from normalized within-repertoire ranks of inferred template counts. In a later analysis, generation probabilities were computed using a VDJ recombination model fitted to out-of-frame rearrangements, and the results were checked against IGoR. A later analysis scored TCR-TCR, TCR-HLA and TCR-CMV co-occurrence with hypergeometric tests, applying a repertoire-size bias correction to TCR pairs. In a later analysis, false discovery rates were estimated by permuting HLA or CMV assignments 20 times. In a later analysis, co-occurring TCRs were grouped using DBSCAN, and TCRdist sequence similarity was added for clustering within HLA-allele-positive subsets. Co-occurrence clustering excluded repertoires with fewer than 30,000 or more than 120,000 public chains, plus five with anomalous nucleotide sharing. The source is immuneACCESS, and TCRdb retained only in-frame sequences with V and J called. Part of the clones is not carried over; for the studies checked, unresolved V genes explain less than half of this, and the remainder is unexplained. V and J calls and clone size are copied from that table; D and trimming were computed from the DNA. This sample's clone table shows 100,000 to 150,000 clones. The ten largest clones take up approximately 0.93% of the sample.

Unmatched junction bases come to 8, with V trimmed by 3 bases and J by 7 bases. As encoded in the germline V gene, CDR1 is SGHRS while CDR2 is YFSETQ. Counted from cysteine to phenylalanine, this CDR3 has 14 amino acids. Solely the CDR3 DNA is kept, with 42 bases framed from the first base. A word on this clone: Its antigen remains undetermined.

In total, about 650 healthy bone marrow donors made up the cohort. At the time of sampling, all cohort members were nominally healthy, though unrecorded immune exposures were likely present. The donor was CMV seronegative and belonged to the group of more than 300 seronegative cohort members. Every donor gave a peripheral blood sample, and the peripheral blood mononuclear cells from that sample were used for TCR beta sequencing. Genomic DNA was extracted from the blood cell samples with the Qiagen DNeasy Blood Extraction Kit. The chain employs TRBV5-1 and TRBJ2-3; 7 of the junction bases match TRBD2. The TCR was taken from a man in his late teens or twenties in good health and CMV-seronegative. The source material was PBMCs. The bases are TGCGCCAGCAGCTCCGGGACTAACATGAATACGCAGTATTTT. Its protein reads: CASSSGTNMNTQYF.